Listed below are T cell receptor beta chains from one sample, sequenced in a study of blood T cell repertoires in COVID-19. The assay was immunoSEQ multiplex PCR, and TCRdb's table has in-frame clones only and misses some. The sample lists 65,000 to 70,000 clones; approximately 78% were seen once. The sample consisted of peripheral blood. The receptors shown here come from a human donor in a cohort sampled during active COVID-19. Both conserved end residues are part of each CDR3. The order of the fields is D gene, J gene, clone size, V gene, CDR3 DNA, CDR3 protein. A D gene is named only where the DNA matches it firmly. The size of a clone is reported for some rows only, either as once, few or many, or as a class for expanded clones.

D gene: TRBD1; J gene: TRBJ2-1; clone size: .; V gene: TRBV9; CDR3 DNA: TGTGCCAGCAGCTCTACAGGGGCCTCCTACAATGAGCAGTTCTTC; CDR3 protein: CASSSTGASYNEQFF
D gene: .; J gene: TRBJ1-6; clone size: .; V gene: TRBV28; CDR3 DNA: TGTGCCAGCAGACAGGGTGGTAATTCACCCCTTCACTTT; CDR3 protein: CASRQGGNSPLHF
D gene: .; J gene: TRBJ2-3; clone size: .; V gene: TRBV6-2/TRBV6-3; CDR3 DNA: TGTGCCAGCAGCAGGGTTGGTCGAGGGATCACAGATACGCAGTATTTT; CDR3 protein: CASSRVGRGITDTQYF
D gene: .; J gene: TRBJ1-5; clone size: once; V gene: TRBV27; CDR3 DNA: TGTGCCAGCAATCGTATCCCCTCTACAGTGCGCAATCAGCCCCAGCATTTT; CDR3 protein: CASNRIPSTVRNQPQHF
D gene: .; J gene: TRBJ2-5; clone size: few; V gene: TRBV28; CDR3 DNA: TGTGCCAGCAGTTTGTACAGGGCCCGGGACGAGACCCAGTACTTC; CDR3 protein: CASSLYRARDETQYF
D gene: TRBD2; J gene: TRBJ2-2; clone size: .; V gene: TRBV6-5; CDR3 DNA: TGTGCCAGCGGGAGGGCCCGGACCGGGGAGCTGTTTTTT; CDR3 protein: CASGRARTGELFF
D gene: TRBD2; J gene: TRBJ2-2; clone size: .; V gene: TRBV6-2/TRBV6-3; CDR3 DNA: TGTGCCAGCAGCCACCCCCCCGGACTAGCGGGAAAGAGCACCGGGGAGCTGTTTTTT; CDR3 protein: CASSHPPGLAGKSTGELFF
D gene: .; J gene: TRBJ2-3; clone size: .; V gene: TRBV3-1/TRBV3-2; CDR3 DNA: TGTGCCAGCTTTCGGACGCAGTATTTT; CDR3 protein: CASFRTQYF
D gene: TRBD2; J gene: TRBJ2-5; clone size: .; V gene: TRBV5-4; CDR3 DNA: TGTGCCAGCAGCCAATCCTTTAGCGGGCCTGGGGAGACCCAGTACTTC; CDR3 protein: CASSQSFSGPGETQYF
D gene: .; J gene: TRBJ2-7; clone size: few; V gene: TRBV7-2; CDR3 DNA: TGTGCCAGCAGCCCCCGGGGGACGGGCTCCTACGAGCAGTACTTC; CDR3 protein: CASSPRGTGSYEQYF
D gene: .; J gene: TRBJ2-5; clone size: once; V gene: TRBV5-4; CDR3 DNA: TGTGCCAGCAGCTCCCCCTCTAACCAAGAGACCCAGTACTTC; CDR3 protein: CASSSPSNQETQYF
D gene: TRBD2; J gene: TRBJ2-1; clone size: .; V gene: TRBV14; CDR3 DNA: TGTGCCAGCAGCCGGGGACTAGCGGGTAACAATGAGCAGTTCTTC; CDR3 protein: CASSRGLAGNNEQFF
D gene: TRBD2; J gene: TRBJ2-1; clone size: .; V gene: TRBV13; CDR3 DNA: TGTGCCAGCAGCCCGAGGACTAGCGGGAGCTCCTACAATGAGCAGTTCTTC; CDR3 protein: CASSPRTSGSSYNEQFF
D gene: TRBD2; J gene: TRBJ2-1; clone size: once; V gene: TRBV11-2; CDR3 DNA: TGTGCCAGCAGTCTAGCGGGAGGCGGCTACAATGAGCAGTTCTTC; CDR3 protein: CASSLAGGGYNEQFF
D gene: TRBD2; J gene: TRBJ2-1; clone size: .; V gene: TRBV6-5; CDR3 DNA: TGTGCCAGCAGTTCCCGACTAGCGAATTCCTACAATGAGCAGTTCTTC; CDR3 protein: CASSSRLANSYNEQFF
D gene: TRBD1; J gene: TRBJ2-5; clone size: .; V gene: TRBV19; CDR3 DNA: TGTGCCAGTAGTGGTGGGACAGGGGAAGAGACCCAGTACTTC; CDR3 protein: CASSGGTGEETQYF
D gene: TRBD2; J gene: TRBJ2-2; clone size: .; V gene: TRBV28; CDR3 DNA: TGTGCCAGCAGTTCGCCGACTAGCGGGAGAATAAACACCGGGGAGCTGTTTTTT; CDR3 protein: CASSSPTSGRINTGELFF
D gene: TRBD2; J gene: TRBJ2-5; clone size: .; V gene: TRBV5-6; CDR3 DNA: TGTGCCAGCAGCCTCAGACTAGCGGGAGAAGAGACCCAGTACTTC; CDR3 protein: CASSLRLAGEETQYF
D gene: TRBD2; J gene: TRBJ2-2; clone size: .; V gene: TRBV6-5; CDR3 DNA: TGTGCCAGCAGTCCCGGGACTAGTTACCCCGGGGAGCTGTTTTTT; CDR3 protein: CASSPGTSYPGELFF